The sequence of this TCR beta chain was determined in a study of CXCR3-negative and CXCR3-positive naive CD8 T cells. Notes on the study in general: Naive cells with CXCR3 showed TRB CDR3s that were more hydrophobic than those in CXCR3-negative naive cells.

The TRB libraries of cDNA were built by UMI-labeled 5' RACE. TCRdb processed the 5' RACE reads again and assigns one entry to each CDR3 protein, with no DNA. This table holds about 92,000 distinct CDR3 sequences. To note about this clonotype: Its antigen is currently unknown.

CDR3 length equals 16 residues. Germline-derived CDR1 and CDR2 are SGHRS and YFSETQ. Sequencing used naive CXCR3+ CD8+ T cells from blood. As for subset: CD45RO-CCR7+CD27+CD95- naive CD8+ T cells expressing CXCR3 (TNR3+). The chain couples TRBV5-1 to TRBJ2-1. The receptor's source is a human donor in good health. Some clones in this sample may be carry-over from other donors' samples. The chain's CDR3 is CASSSGALSSYNEQFF.